What follows is one T cell receptor (beta chain) and its context. TCRdb's copy holds only in-frame clones and misses some; the assay was immunoSEQ multiplex PCR. The data hold around 25,000 clones, with approximately 90% observed a single time. This CDR3 contains 17 residues. Germline CDR1 and CDR2: SGHNT and YENEEA. The ends lost 3 bases at V and 3 bases at J; junction bases unmatched: 10. The data were taken from a study of multiple sclerosis patients with progressive multifocal leukoencephalopathy. Time point in this sample: around eleven months of natalizumab therapy. The gene calls are TRBV11-3 and TRBJ2-3, with 9 nucleotides matching TRBD2. The sample was PBMCs, taken from a patient treated with natalizumab. The clonotype comes from a man younger than 45 with multiple sclerosis. CDR3 sequence (DNA): TGTGCCAGCAGCTTTACGGGACTAGCCTTGGGGACAGATACGCAGTATTTT. Translated, it gives CASSFTGLALGTDTQYF.